This T cell receptor beta chain comes out of a study of T cells after posttransplantation cyclophosphamide. Study findings and constraints: Donor-recipient repertoire similarity was low at 1-2 months, rising over year one. Tissue-infiltrating T cells from skin or gut overlapped little with blood T cells. Recipient CMV seropositivity and CMV reactivation strongly tracked TRB clonality.

Clones were read by immunoSEQ multiplex PCR, and TCRdb kept only the in-frame ones, dropping some. The data show about 21,000 clones, approximately 86% seen once. Control samples came 1 year after myeloablative marrow transplants with methotrexate plus calcineurin inhibitor. The CDR3 has 13 residues. Trimming at V came to 5 bases and at J to 5 bases, leaving 5 bases not matched to a gene. Germline V lookup: CDR1 LNHDA, CDR2 SQIVND (reference sequence). In the case of this clone: Its antigen remains unidentified.

V usage is TRBV19 and J usage is TRBJ2-7, with 8 bases fitting TRBD1. The clonotype originates from a female patient in her thirties or forties who received an allogeneic stem cell transplant from an unrelated donor, was CMV-positive, and had acute and chronic GVHD. The graft donor may account for some of the T cells. The input for sequencing was PBMCs, taken around 53 weeks after allogeneic stem cell transplant with calcineurin inhibitor and methotrexate. CDR3 DNA: TGTGCCAGTAGTCGACAGGGGCTCCACGAGCAGTACTTC. It is translated as CASSRQGLHEQYF.